This section outlines one T cell receptor (beta chain) sequence together with its context. The antigen remains unidentified. This sample is drawn from a study of CD8 T cells in Susac syndrome. Findings and limits, study-wide: The total CD8+ repertoires contained more than 15 Susac-specific public clones, and the CD8+ TEMRA repertoires contained about 5. Clonal expansion of Susac CD8+ cells peaked in TEMRA cells, and it also peaked in active patients.

In germline, CDR1 is LNHNV, CDR2 YYDKDF (reference sequence). With 0 bases removed from V and 4 bases from J, the gap between germline ends came to 11 bases. The CDR3 totals 15 residues. Negative isolation was applied to CD8+ and CD4+ T cells, and FACS enrichment was applied to TEMRA cells. RNA, at about 0.5 to 1 ug, was reverse transcribed with random hexamers. MiXCR was run by TCRdb on the immunoSEQ multiplex PCR reads, yielding one entry per CDR3 protein. The data contain roughly 89,000 distinct CDR3 sequences, around 96% of them singletons. This TCR was sampled from a human donor with Susac syndrome. Source material: CD8+ T cells from PBMCs. The chain recombines TRBV15 with TRBJ2-3; D perhaps matches TRBD2 (6 bases). Here the CDR3 DNA reads TGTGCCACCAGCAGAGAGCGGGGAGATCCAGATACGCAGTATTTT. This gives the protein CATSRERGDPDTQYF.